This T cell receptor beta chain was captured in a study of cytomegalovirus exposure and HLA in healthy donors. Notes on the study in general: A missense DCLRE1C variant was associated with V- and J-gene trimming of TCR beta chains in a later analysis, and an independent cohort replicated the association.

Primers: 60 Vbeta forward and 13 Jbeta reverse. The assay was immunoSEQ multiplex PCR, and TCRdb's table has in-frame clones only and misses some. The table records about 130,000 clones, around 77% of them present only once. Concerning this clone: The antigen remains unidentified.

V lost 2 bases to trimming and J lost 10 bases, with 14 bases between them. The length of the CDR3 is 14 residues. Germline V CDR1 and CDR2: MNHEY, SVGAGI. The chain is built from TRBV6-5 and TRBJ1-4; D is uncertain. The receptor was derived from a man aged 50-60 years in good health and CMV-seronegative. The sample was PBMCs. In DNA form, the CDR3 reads TGTGCCAGCAGTTACGGTTTTGCCGCAGGAAAACTGTTTTTT. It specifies CASSYGFAAGKLFF.